This paragraph covers one T cell receptor (beta chain) sequence. Time point: pretreatment peripheral blood. Each PCR contained spiked-in synthetic TCR analog templates. Method: immunoSEQ multiplex PCR; TCRdb's copy keeps in-frame clones and lacks some. The table has 87,000 or so clones, around 84% seen once. Germline-derived CDR1 and CDR2 are SGHRS and YFSETQ. The CDR3 is made up of 13 amino acids. The V end lost 0 bases, the J end lost 0 bases, and 4 bases lay between the germline ends. These data come from a study of PD-L1 blockade in urothelial cancer. Whole-study context: Prior exposure to chemotherapy in patients amounted to 0 to 3 regimens received.

Material: PBMCs, obtained around atezolizumab (anti-PD-L1) treatment. The rearrangement joins TRBV5-1 to TRBJ2-7; D unclear. This TCR derives from a man aged 60 to 69 with urothelial cancer. The CDR3, as DNA: TGCGCCAGCAGCTTGGATAACTCCTACGAGCAGTACTTC. Protein product: CASSLDNSYEQYF.